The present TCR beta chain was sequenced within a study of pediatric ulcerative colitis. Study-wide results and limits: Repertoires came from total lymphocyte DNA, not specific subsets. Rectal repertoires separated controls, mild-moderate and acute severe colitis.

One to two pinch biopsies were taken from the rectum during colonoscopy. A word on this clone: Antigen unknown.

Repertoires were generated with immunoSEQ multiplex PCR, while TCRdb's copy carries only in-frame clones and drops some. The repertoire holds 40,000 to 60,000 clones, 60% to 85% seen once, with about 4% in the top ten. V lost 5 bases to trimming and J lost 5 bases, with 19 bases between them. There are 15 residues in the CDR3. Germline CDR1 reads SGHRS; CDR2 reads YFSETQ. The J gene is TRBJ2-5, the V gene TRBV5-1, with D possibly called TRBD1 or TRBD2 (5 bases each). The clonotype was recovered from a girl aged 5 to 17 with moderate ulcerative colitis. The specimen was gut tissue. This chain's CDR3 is CASRLGWGTGETQYF. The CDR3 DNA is TGCGCCAGCAGACTTGGGTGGGGGACGGGGGAGACCCAGTACTTC.